The present T cell receptor (beta chain) was sequenced within a study of blood T cell repertoires in COVID-19. Participants spanned ages about 18 to 100 years and resided in 20 to 25 US areas. CDR1 is MDHEN and CDR2 is SYDVKM in the germline V gene. The trim removed 2 bases at V and 4 bases at J, leaving 5 bases unmatched. The CDR3 sequence is 15 residues long. In the authors' workflow: The assay estimated nucleated cells by amplifying reference gene primers. Libraries were prepared by immunoSEQ multiplex PCR; TCRdb keeps only in-frame clonotypes and omits some of them. For V, J and clone size, that table is used; D and trimming come from the DNA. The repertoire includes about 300,000 clones, around nine tenths of them detected once, and 2.5% to 3.5% sits in the top ten. This clone was seen once.

The sequencing input was PBMCs or T cells enriched from blood (not recorded which). This TCR was sampled from a woman aged 45 to 65 who had been exposed to COVID-19. The J gene is TRBJ2-7, the V gene TRBV28, with 10 positions matching TRBD2. The CDR3 region has the DNA TGTGCCAGCAGTTTAGCCGGGACTAGCGTTTACGAGCAGTACTTC. Protein product: CASSLAGTSVYEQYF.